The clone carrying this TCR beta chain was recorded at least ten times. Its antigen remains unidentified. The missing CDR3 end, 3 residues past where the read stops, is filled in from the germline J gene. This record belongs to a study of T cell clonality in common variable immunodeficiency. Findings of the study overall: The cause of increased CVID clonality remains unclear without subpopulation sequencing. TCRbeta clonality was increased in CVID versus healthy controls.

Both groups were predominantly of Caucasian heritage. Unmatched junction bases numbered 5, after V lost 0 bases and J lost 6 bases. This CDR3 comprises 15 residues. Control and CVID samples contributed equal amounts of genomic DNA. Only in-frame clones appear in the TCRdb table, and some are missing; sequencing was by immunoSEQ multiplex PCR. The sample is made up of tens of thousands of clones, none counted only once. V gene TRBV23-1 combines with J gene TRBJ2-7; 10 positions match TRBD2. TRBV23-1 is identified as an open reading frame with a role that is uncertain. The material sequenced was peripheral blood mononuclear cells. This receptor was taken from a person aged 18 to 70 in good health. CDR3: CASSQSASGSCEQYF. The sequenced CDR3 bases are TGCGCCAGCAGTCAATCGGCTAGCGGGAGTTGCGAG.